The TCR beta chain under discussion was sequenced for a study of T cell repertoires in cytomegalovirus infection. About the research overall: CMV epitopes, recently identified HLA-C-restricted and well-studied HLA-B-restricted, were used. Through public TCR beta signatures, both CMV infection and matching HLA type were indicated.

Via MiXCR, TCRdb re-called the reads, giving one row per CDR3 protein. The sample includes tens of thousands of distinct CDR3 sequences, 45% to 55% of them seen just once. Broader study findings: There were HLA-C-restricted CMV-specific TCR beta clonotypes dominating the ex vivo response.

This clonotype was seen only a few times. Its target is not known. The ends were cut back, 5 bases at V and 4 bases at J, with 17 bases in the middle. This CDR3 has 16 amino acids. Germline assignment: CDR1 SGHTA and CDR2 FQGNSA. The source of this sequence is a human donor in good health (CMV status not recorded). Some clones in this sample may be carry-over from other donors' samples. The sample in question was CD8+ T cells from cultured PBMCs, obtained from culture after CMV antigen stimulation. The chain joins TRBV7-2 to TRBJ1-4, with D possibly matching TRBD1 (5 bases). The CDR3 sequence: CASSRTIAGGNEKLFF. The CDR3 nucleotides are TGTGCCAGCAGCAGAACAATCGCGGGGGGTAATGAAAAACTGTTTTTT.